A selection of T cell receptor beta chains follows, all from one sample in a study of cytomegalovirus exposure and HLA in healthy donors. TCRdb's copy holds only in-frame clones and misses some; the assay was immunoSEQ multiplex PCR. Its table records 140,000 or so clones. Sequencing input: PBMCs. These receptors were collected from a male donor in good health and CMV-seronegative. Both conserved end residues are part of each CDR3. D genes are given only for firm matches.

v_gene	len	j_gene	d_gene	CDR3aa	CDR3nt
TRBV9	16	TRBJ1-4	.	CASSAYATGSGEKLFF	TGTGCCAGCAGCGCCTACGCTACAGGGTCGGGTGAAAAACTGTTTTTT
TRBV6-1	15	TRBJ1-1	TRBD1	CASSPWTGMNTEAFF	TGTGCCAGCAGTCCCTGGACAGGGATGAACACTGAAGCTTTCTTT
TRBV19	11	TRBJ1-1	TRBD1	CASEIGTVAFF	TGTGCCAGTGAAATTGGGACAGTAGCTTTCTTT
TRBV27	15	TRBJ2-4	TRBD1	CASSLITGGENIQYF	TGTGCCAGCAGCCTAATTACAGGGGGAGAAAACATTCAGTACTTC
TRBV4-2	16	TRBJ1-2	.	CASSQDVRELHYGYTF	TGTGCCAGCAGCCAAGATGTCCGGGAATTGCACTATGGCTACACCTTC
TRBV29-1	14	TRBJ1-2	.	CSVGGDGDNYGYTF	TGCAGCGTTGGCGGGGACGGTGATAACTATGGCTACACCTTC
TRBV6-4	15	TRBJ2-7	.	CASRPRVPQWHEQYF	TGTGCCAGCAGGCCCAGGGTTCCCCAATGGCACGAGCAGTACTTC
TRBV28	13	TRBJ1-1	.	CASSYGDGTEAFF	TGTGCCAGCAGTTACGGGGATGGGACTGAAGCTTTCTTT
TRBV18	20	TRBJ2-1	TRBD2	CASSPKPGLADFSSYNEQFF	TGTGCCAGCTCACCCAAACCGGGACTAGCGGATTTCAGCTCCTACAATGAGCAGTTCTTC
TRBV18	15	TRBJ2-2	.	CASSPWGPNTGELFF	TGTGCCAGCTCACCCTGGGGGCCGAACACCGGGGAGCTGTTTTTT
TRBV4-2	14	TRBJ2-7	.	CASSQGTEAYEQYF	TGTGCCAGCAGCCAAGGAACAGAAGCCTACGAGCAGTACTTC
TRBV7-3	15	TRBJ1-3	TRBD1	CASSLMGTAGNTIYF	TGTGCCAGCAGCTTAATGGGGACAGCTGGAAACACCATATATTTT
TRBV5-8	17	TRBJ2-5	TRBD1	CASSWGIGTGTGETQYF	TGTGCCAGCAGCTGGGGTATCGGGACAGGGACAGGAGAGACCCAGTACTTC
TRBV18	15	TRBJ2-7	TRBD2	CASSPRTSSSYEQYF	TGTGCCAGCTCACCCCGGACTAGCAGCTCCTACGAGCAGTACTTC
TRBV6-1	11	TRBJ1-1	.	CASRQITEAFF	TGTGCCAGCAGGCAGATCACTGAAGCTTTCTTT
TRBV5-1	12	TRBJ1-1	.	CASRDSNTEAFF	TGCGCCAGCAGGGACAGCAACACTGAAGCTTTCTTT
TRBV6-1	14	TRBJ1-1	.	CASSVQWANTEAFF	TGTGCCAGCAGTGTCCAGTGGGCCAACACTGAAGCTTTCTTT
TRBV6-5	15	TRBJ1-1	.	CASSYSGLMNTEAFF	TGTGCCAGCAGTTACTCTGGACTGATGAACACTGAAGCTTTCTTT
TRBV12-1	19	TRBJ1-4	.	CASSLKIPGTGGFDEKLFF	TGTGCCAGCAGCTTAAAGATTCCCGGGACAGGGGGTTTTGATGAAAAACTGTTTTTT
TRBV7-6	13	TRBJ2-3	.	CASSLGLPDTQYF	TGTGCCAGCAGCTTAGGACTTCCAGATACGCAGTATTTT
TRBV7-2	17	TRBJ2-3	.	CASSLRFRRAPTDTQYF	TGTGCCAGCAGCTTAAGGTTCAGGAGGGCTCCCACAGATACGCAGTATTTT
TRBV19	15	TRBJ2-1	TRBD1	CASSFTGGAGNEQFF	TGTGCCAGTAGCTTTACAGGGGGCGCGGGCAATGAGCAGTTCTTC
TRBV6-6	16	TRBJ2-3	.	CASSYPIAESTDTQYF	TGTGCCAGCAGTTACCCCATAGCGGAGAGCACAGATACGCAGTATTTT
TRBV19	14	TRBJ2-7	TRBD1	CATKRQGESYEQYF	TGTGCCACTAAGAGACAGGGAGAGTCCTACGAGCAGTACTTC
TRBV30	15	TRBJ1-5	TRBD1	CAWSVGDSSGQPQHF	TGTGCCTGGAGTGTGGGGGACAGTTCGGGTCAGCCCCAGCATTTT
TRBV2	13	TRBJ1-5	TRBD1	CASSGQGTEPQHF	TGTGCCAGCAGTGGACAGGGAACGGAGCCCCAGCATTTT
TRBV18	15	TRBJ1-6	.	CASSPEGSYNSPLHF	TGTGCCAGCTCACCAGAGGGCTCCTATAATTCACCCCTCCACTTT
TRBV19	17	TRBJ1-4	TRBD1	CASSTGTGGAYDEKLFF	TGTGCCAGTAGTACCGGGACAGGGGGCGCCTATGATGAAAAACTGTTTTTT
TRBV9	13	TRBJ2-3	.	CASSTEGGDTQYF	TGTGCCAGCAGCACCGAGGGGGGGGATACGCAGTATTTT
TRBV14	15	TRBJ1-1	.	CASSHLTGWGTEAFF	TGTGCCAGCAGCCATCTGACAGGTTGGGGCACTGAAGCTTTCTTT
TRBV15	15	TRBJ1-1	.	CATSRGGRGWTEAFF	TGTGCCACCAGCAGAGGTGGTCGGGGTTGGACTGAAGCTTTCTTT
TRBV5-6	13	TRBJ1-2	.	CASSYTPGEGYTF	TGTGCCAGCAGCTATACTCCAGGGGAAGGCTACACCTTC
TRBV6-5	15	TRBJ2-7	.	CASSYGAEGVYEQYF	TGTGCCAGCAGTTACGGAGCCGAAGGGGTTTACGAGCAGTACTTC
TRBV18	17	TRBJ1-5	.	CASSPHGQSRGNQPQHF	TGTGCCAGCTCACCACATGGCCAAAGTCGGGGCAATCAGCCCCAGCATTTT